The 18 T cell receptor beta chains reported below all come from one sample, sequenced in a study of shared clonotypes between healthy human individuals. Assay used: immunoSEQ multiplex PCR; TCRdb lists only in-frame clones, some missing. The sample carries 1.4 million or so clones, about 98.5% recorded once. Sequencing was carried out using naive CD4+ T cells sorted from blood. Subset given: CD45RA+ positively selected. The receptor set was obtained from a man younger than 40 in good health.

CDR3 sequence reads: CASSLAPGRKAFF. CDR3 nucleotide sequence: TGTGCCAGCAGCTTAGCCCCGGGTCGCAAAGCTTTCTTT. V is TRBV7-2 and J is TRBJ1-1; D ambiguous. The germline V and J ends were trimmed by 0 bases and 9 bases, with 11 bases remaining between them. Per the germline V gene, CDR1 is SGHTA and CDR2 is FQGNSA. The CDR3 runs 13 residues.

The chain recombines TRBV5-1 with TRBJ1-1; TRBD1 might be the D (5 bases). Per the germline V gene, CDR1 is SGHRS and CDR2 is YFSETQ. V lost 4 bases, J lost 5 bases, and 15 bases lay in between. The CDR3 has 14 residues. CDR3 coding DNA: TGCGCCAGCAGCATGATGAATGGGGGGACTGAAGCTTTCTTT. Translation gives CASSMMNGGTEAFF.

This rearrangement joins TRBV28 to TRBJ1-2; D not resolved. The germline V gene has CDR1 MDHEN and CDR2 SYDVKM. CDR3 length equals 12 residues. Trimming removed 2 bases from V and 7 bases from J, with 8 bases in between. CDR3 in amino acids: CASSLPRLGYTF. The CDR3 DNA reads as TGTGCCAGCAGTTTACCCCGCCTTGGCTACACCTTC.

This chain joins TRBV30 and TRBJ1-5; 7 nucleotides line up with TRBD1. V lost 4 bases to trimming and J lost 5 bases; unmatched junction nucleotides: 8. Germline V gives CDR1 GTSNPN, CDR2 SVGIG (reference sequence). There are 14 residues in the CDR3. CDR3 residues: CAWTANRGDQPQHF. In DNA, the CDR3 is TGTGCCTGGACTGCTAACAGGGGAGATCAGCCCCAGCATTTT.

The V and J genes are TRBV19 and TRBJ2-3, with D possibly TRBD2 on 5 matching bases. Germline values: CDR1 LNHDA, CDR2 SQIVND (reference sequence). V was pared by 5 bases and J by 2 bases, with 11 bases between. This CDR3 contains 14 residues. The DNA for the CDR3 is TGTGCCAGTAGTGTTACGGGAATCACAGATACGCAGTATTTT. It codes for CASSVTGITDTQYF.

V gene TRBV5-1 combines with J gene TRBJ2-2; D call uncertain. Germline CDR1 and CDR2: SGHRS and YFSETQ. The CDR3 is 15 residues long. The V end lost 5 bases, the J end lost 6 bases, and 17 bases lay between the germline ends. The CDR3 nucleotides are TGCGCCAGCAGAATTGTAGGATTGAAGGCCGGGGAGCTGTTTTTT. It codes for CASRIVGLKAGELFF.

CDR3 amino acids: CASYPRSRGRDEQYF. The CDR3 DNA sequence: TGTGCCAGCTATCCTAGGAGTAGGGGCAGAGACGAGCAGTACTTC. The rearrangement joins TRBV6-1 to TRBJ2-7; TRBD1 might be the D (5 bases). V lost 8 bases and J 5 bases, leaving 22 bases between the germline ends. The CDR3 extends over 15 amino acids. The V gene's germline CDR1 is MNHNS and CDR2 SASEGT.

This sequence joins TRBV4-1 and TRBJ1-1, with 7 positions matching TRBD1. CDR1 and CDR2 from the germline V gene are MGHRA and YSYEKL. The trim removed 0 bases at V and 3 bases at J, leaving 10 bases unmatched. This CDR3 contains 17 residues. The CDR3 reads CASSQDTGVGGYTEAFF. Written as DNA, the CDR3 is TGCGCCAGCAGCCAAGACACAGGGGTGGGCGGGTACACTGAAGCTTTCTTT.

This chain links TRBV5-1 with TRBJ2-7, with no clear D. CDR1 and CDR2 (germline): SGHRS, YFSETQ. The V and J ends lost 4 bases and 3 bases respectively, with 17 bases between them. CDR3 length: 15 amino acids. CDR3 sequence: CASSPLGSVSYEQYF. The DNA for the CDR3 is TGCGCCAGCAGCCCCCTGGGGTCAGTCAGCTACGAGCAGTACTTC.

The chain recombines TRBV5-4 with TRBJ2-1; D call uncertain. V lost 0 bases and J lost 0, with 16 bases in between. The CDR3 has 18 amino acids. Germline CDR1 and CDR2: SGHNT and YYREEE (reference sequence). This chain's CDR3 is CASSLGPNARSSYNEQFF. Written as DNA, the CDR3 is TGTGCCAGCAGCTTGGGGCCCAACGCCAGATCCTCCTACAATGAGCAGTTCTTC. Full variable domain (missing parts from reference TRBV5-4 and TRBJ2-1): ETGVTQSPTHLIKTRGQQVTLRCSSQSGHNTVSWYQQALGQGPQFIFQYYREEENGRGNFPPRFSGLQFPNYSSELNVNALELDDSALYLCASSLGPNARSSYNEQFFGPGTRLTVL.

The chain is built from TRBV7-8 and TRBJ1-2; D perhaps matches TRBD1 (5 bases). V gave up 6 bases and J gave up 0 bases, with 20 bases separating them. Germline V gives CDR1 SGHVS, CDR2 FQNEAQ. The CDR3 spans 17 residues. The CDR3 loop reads CASSRTILGLSNYGYTF. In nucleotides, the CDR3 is TGTGCCAGCAGTCGAACCATTCTGGGGCTTTCTAACTATGGCTACACCTTC.

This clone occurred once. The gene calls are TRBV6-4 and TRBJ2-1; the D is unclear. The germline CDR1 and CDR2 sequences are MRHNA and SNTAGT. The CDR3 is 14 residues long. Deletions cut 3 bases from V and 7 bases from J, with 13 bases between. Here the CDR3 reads CASSENWFGNEQFF. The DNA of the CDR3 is TGTGCCAGCAGTGAAAATTGGTTCGGGAATGAGCAGTTCTTC.

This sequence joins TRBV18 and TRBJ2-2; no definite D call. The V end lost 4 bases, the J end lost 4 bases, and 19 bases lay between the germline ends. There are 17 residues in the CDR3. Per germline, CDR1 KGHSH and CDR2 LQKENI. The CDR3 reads CASSQAKDQSLTGELFF. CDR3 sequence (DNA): TGTGCCAGCTCACAAGCCAAGGACCAGTCGCTCACCGGGGAGCTGTTTTTT.

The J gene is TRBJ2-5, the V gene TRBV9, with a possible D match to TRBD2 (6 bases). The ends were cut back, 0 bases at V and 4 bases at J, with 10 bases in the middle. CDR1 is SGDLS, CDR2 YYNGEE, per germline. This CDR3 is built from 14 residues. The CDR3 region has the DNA TGTGCCAGCAGCGTAGCGGGAGTTGGAGAGACCCAGTACTTC. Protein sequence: CASSVAGVGETQYF.

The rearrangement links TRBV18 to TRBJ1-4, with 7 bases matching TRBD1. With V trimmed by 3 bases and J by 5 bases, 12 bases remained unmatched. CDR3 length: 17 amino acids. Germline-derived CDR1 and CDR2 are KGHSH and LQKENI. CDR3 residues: CASSPPGPGTENEKLFF. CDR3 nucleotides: TGTGCCAGCTCACCTCCTGGTCCCGGGACAGAAAATGAAAAACTGTTTTTT.

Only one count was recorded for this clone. This chain's CDR3 is CASSPNTDTQYF. DNA of the CDR3: TGTGCCAGCAGCCCGAACACAGATACGCAGTATTTT. The rearrangement uses TRBV5-8 and TRBJ2-3; D not certain. The germline gives CDR1 SGHTS, CDR2 YDEGEE. V lost 4 bases, J lost 2 bases, and 5 bases lay in between. CDR3 size: 12 residues.

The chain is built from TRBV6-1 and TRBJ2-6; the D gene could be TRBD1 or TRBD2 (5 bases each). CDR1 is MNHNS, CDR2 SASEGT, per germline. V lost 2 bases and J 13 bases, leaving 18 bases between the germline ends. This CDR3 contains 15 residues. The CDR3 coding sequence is TGTGCCAGCAGTGAATTTGGGACGGCTGGTTCTGTCCTGACTTTC. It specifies CASSEFGTAGSVLTF.

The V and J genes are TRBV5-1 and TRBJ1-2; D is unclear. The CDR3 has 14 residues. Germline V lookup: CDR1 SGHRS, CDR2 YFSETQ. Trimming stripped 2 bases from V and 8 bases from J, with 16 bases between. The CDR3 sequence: CASSFRPSTEGYTF. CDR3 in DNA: TGCGCCAGCAGCTTTCGTCCCTCTACAGAAGGCTACACCTTC. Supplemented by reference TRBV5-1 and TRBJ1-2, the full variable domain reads KAGVTQTPRYLIKTRGQQVTLSCSPISGHRSVSWYQQTPGQGLQFLFEYFSETQRNKGNFPGRFSGRQFSNSRSEMNVSTLELGDSALYLCASSFRPSTEGYTFGSGTRLTVV.